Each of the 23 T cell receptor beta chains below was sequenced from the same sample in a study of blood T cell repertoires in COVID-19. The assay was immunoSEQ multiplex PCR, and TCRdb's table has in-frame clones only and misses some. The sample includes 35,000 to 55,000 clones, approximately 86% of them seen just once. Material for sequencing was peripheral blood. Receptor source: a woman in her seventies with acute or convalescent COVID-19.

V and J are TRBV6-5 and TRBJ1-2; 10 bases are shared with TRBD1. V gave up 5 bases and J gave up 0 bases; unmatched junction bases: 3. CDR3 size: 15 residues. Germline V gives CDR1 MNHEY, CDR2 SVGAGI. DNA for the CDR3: TGTGCCAGCAGTCCGGGGACAGGGGCTAACTATGGCTACACCTTC. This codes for CASSPGTGANYGYTF.

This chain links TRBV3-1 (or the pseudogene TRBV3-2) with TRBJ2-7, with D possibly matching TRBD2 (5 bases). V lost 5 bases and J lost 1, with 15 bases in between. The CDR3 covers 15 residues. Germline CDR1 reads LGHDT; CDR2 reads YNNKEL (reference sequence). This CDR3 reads CASSNLVGGSYEQYF. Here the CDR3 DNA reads TGTGCCAGCAGCAATTTAGTTGGCGGGTCCTACGAGCAGTACTTC.

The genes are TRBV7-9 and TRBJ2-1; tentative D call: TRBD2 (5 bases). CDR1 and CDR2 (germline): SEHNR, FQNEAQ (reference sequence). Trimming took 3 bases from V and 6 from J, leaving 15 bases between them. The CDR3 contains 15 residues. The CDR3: CASSLVGVISNEQFF. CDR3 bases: TGTGCCAGCAGCTTGGTGGGAGTTATTTCCAATGAGCAGTTCTTC.

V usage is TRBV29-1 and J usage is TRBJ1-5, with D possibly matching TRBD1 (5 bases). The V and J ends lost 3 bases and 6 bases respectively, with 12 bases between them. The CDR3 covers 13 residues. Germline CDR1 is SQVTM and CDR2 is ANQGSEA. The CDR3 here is CSVDRGSGQPQHF. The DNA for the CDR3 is TGCAGCGTTGATCGGGGGAGCGGTCAGCCCCAGCATTTT.

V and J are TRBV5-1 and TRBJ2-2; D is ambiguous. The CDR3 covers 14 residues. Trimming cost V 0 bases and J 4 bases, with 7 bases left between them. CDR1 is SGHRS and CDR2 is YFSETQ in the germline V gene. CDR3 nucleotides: TGCGCCAGCAGCTTGGCGGTTTCCACCGGGGAGCTGTTTTTT. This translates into CASSLAVSTGELFF.

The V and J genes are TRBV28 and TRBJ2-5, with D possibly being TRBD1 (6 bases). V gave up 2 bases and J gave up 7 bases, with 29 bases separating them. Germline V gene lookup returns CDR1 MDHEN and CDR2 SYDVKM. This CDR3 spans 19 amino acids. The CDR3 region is CASSLLGVGRGTPPGTQYF. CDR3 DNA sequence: TGTGCCAGCAGTTTACTCGGAGTGGGAAGGGGGACGCCACCGGGGACCCAGTACTTC.

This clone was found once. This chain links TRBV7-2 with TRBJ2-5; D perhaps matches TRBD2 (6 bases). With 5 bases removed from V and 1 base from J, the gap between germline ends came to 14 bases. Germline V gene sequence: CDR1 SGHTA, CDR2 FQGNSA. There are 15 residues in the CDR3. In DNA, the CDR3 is TGTGCCAGCAGCCGTTTTGCGGGGATCCAAGAGACCCAGTACTTC. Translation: CASSRFAGIQETQYF.

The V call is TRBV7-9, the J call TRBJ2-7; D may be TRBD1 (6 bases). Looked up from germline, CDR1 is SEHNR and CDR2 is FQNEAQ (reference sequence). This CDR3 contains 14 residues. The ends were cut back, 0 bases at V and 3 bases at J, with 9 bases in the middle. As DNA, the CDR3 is TGTGCCAGCAGCTTAGCGAGGGGACACTACGAGCAGTACTTC. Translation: CASSLARGHYEQYF.

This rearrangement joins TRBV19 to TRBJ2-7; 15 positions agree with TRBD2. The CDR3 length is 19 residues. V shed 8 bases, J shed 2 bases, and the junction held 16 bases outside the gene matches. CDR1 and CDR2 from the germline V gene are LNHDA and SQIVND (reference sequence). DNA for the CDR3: TGTGCCAGTCAAGACACAGCCGGGACTAGCGGGAGGAAACCCTACGAGCAGTACTTC. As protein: CASQDTAGTSGRKPYEQYF. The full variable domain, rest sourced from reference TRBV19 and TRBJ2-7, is DGGITQSPKYLFRKEGQNVTLSCEQNLNHDAMYWYRQDPGQGLRLIYYSQIVNDFQKGDIAEGYSVSREKKESFPLTVTSAQKNPTAFYLCASQDTAGTSGRKPYEQYFGPGTRLTVT.

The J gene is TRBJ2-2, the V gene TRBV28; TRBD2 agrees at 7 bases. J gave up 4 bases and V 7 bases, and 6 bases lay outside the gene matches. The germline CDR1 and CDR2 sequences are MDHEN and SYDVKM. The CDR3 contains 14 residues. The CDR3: CASKQREATGELFF. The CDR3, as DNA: TGTGCCAGCAAACAACGGGAGGCCACCGGGGAGCTGTTTTTT.

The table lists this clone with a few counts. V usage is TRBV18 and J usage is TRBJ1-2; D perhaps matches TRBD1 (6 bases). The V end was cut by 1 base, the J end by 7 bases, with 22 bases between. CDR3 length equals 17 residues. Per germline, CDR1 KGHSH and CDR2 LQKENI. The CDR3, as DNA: TGTGCCAGCTCACCACTCGACGAGCCTCTAGGGGGTGGTGGCTACACCTTC. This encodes CASSPLDEPLGGGGYTF.

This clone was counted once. Written as DNA, the CDR3 is TGCGCCAGCAGCTTGGGGGGCCTAGATCAGCCCCAGCATTTT. It is translated as CASSLGGLDQPQHF. V usage is TRBV5-1 and J usage is TRBJ1-5; possibly TRBD1 for D (5 bases). Germline V gene data show CDR1 as SGHRS and CDR2 as YFSETQ. V gave up 0 bases and J gave up 5 bases, with 9 bases separating them. There are 14 residues in the CDR3.

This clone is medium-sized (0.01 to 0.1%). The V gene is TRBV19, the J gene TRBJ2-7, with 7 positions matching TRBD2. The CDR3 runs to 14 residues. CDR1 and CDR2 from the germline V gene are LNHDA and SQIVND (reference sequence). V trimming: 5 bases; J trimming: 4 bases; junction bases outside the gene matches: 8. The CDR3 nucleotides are TGTGCCAGTAGTGGAAGCGGGAAGGTATACGAGCAGTACTTC. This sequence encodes CASSGSGKVYEQYF.

The CDR3 DNA sequence: TGTGCCAGCAGCTTATCCGGGGGGCGGGTTCAAGAGACCCAGTACTTC. Protein sequence: CASSLSGGRVQETQYF. The chain links TRBV5-6 to TRBJ2-5, with D possibly being TRBD2 (7 bases). The V end was cut by 2 bases, the J end by 2 bases, with 16 bases between. CDR1 SGHDT and CDR2 YYEEEE come from the germline V gene. The CDR3 totals 16 residues.

CDR3 bases: TGTGCCAGCAGCCCCGACAGTCCTGAAGCTTTCTTT. It is translated as CASSPDSPEAFF. The chain is built from TRBV11-3 and TRBJ1-1; tentative D call: TRBD1 (5 bases). Germline assignment: CDR1 SGHNT and CDR2 YENEEA. The CDR3 contains 12 residues. The V and J ends lost 5 bases and 6 bases respectively, with 10 bases between them.

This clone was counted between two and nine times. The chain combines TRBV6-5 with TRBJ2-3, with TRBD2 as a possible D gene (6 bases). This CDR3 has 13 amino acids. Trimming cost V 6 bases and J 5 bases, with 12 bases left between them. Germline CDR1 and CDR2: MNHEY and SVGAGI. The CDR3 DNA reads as TGTGCCAGCAGCACTTTGGGAGGAGATACGCAGTATTTT. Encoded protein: CASSTLGGDTQYF.

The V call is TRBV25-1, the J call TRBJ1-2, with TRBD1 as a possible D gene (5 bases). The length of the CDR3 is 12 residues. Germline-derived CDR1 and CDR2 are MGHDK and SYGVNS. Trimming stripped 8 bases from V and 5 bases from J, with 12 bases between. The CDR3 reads CASLGGIYGYTF. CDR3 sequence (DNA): TGTGCCAGCCTGGGGGGTATTTATGGCTACACCTTC.

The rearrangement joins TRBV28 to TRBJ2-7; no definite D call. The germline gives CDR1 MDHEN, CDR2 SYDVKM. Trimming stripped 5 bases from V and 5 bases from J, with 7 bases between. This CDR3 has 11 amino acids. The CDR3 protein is CASSLFHEQYF. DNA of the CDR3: TGTGCCAGCAGTCTCTTCCACGAGCAGTACTTC.

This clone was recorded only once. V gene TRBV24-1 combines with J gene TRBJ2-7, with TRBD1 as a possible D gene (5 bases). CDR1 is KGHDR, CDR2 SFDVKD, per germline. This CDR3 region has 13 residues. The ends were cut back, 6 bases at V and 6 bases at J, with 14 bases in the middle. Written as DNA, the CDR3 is TGTGCCACCAGTCGCCAGGGATTGGCCGAGCAGTACTTC. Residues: CATSRQGLAEQYF.

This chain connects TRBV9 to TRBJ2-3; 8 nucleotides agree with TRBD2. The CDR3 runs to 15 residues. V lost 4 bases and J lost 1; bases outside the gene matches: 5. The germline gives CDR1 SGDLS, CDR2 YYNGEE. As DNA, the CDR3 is TGTGCCAGCAGCATATTAGCGGGACGCACAGATACGCAGTATTTT. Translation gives CASSILAGRTDTQYF.

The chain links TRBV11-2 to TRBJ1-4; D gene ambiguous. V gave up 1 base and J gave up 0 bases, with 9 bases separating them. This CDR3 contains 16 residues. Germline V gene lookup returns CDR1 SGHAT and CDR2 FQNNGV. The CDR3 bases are TGTGCCAGCAGCTTAGTGGGCGTGACAACTAATGAAAAACTGTTTTTT. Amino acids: CASSLVGVTTNEKLFF.

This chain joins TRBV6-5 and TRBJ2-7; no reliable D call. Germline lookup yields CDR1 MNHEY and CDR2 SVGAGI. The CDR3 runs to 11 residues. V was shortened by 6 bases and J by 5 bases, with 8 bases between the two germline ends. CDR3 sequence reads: CASRRINEQYF. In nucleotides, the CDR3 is TGTGCCAGCAGGAGGATTAACGAGCAGTACTTC.

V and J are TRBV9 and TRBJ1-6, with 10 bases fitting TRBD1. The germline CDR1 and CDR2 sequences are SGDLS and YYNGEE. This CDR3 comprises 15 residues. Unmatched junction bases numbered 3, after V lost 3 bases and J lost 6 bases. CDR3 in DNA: TGTGCCAGCAGCGCCGGACAGGGGGGTAATTCACCCCTCCACTTT. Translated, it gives CASSAGQGGNSPLHF.